These T cell receptor beta chains were read from a single sample in a study of cytomegalovirus exposure and HLA in healthy donors. Clones were read by immunoSEQ multiplex PCR, and TCRdb kept only the in-frame ones, dropping some. The sample lists about 120,000 clones, roughly 70% occurring once. Sequencing was done on a sample of PBMCs. Receptor source: a woman aged 45-59 years in good health and CMV-seropositive. The CDR3 runs from the conserved cysteine through the conserved F or W. Fields, in order: CDR3 DNA, CDR3 protein, clone size, D gene, J gene, V gene. The D gene is left open where the match is weak. Size is stated for part of the rows, as once, few or many counts, or as a class when the clone is expanded.

CDR3 DNA: TGTGCCAGCAGCGGGGGGCCAGGTCTTGCCCAGTACTTC
CDR3 protein: CASSGGPGLAQYF
clone size: NA
D gene: NA
J gene: TRBJ2-5
V gene: TRBV28

CDR3 DNA: TGTGCCAGCAGCTCCGACTCCGGAGGGTACGAGCAGTACTTC
CDR3 protein: CASSSDSGGYEQYF
clone size: NA
D gene: NA
J gene: TRBJ2-7
V gene: TRBV7-2

CDR3 DNA: TGTGCCTGGAAGACGGAGGGACTCCTTACGCAGTATTTT
CDR3 protein: CAWKTEGLLTQYF
clone size: few
D gene: NA
J gene: TRBJ2-3
V gene: TRBV30

CDR3 DNA: TGTGCCAGCAGTGAACCGACAGGGCGCAGTTACGAGCAGTACTTC
CDR3 protein: CASSEPTGRSYEQYF
clone size: NA
D gene: TRBD1
J gene: TRBJ2-7
V gene: TRBV2

CDR3 DNA: TGTGCCAGCAGCTTTGTGGGAGGAACGGATGAAAAACTGTTTTTT
CDR3 protein: CASSFVGGTDEKLFF
clone size: NA
D gene: NA
J gene: TRBJ1-4
V gene: TRBV11-2

CDR3 DNA: TGCGCCAGCAGCATGACCGGGACAGGAAGCACAGATACGCAGTATTTT
CDR3 protein: CASSMTGTGSTDTQYF
clone size: NA
D gene: TRBD1
J gene: TRBJ2-3
V gene: TRBV5-1

CDR3 DNA: TGCGCCAGCAGCTTGGGTGGGGCGATGACAGATACGCAGTATTTT
CDR3 protein: CASSLGGAMTDTQYF
clone size: few
D gene: NA
J gene: TRBJ2-3
V gene: TRBV5-1

CDR3 DNA: TGTGCCAGCAGCTCCCGGGACAGGGCGGCATACGAGCAGTACTTC
CDR3 protein: CASSSRDRAAYEQYF
clone size: NA
D gene: TRBD1
J gene: TRBJ2-7
V gene: TRBV4-2

CDR3 DNA: TGTGCCAGTAAGGTAGCGGGGGCCTACGAGCAGTACTTC
CDR3 protein: CASKVAGAYEQYF
clone size: NA
D gene: TRBD2
J gene: TRBJ2-7
V gene: TRBV19

CDR3 DNA: TGTGCCAGCAGCCAAGCTTACTCGATACAGGGACGTGAAAAACTGTTTTTT
CDR3 protein: CASSQAYSIQGREKLFF
clone size: NA
D gene: NA
J gene: TRBJ1-4
V gene: TRBV4-2

CDR3 DNA: TGTGCCAGCAGGGCGGATTTTTATAGCAATCAGCCCCAGCATTTT
CDR3 protein: CASRADFYSNQPQHF
clone size: NA
D gene: NA
J gene: TRBJ1-5
V gene: TRBV27

CDR3 DNA: TGTGCCAGCAGCGCACTAGCGGGAGCGACAGATACGCAGTATTTT
CDR3 protein: CASSALAGATDTQYF
clone size: NA
D gene: TRBD2
J gene: TRBJ2-3
V gene: TRBV9

CDR3 DNA: TGTGCCAGCAGTGGGGGACAGGGGTGGAACTATGGCTACACCTTC
CDR3 protein: CASSGGQGWNYGYTF
clone size: NA
D gene: TRBD1
J gene: TRBJ1-2
V gene: TRBV6-1

CDR3 DNA: TGTGCCAGCAGCCAGAGACTAGTAAGCTCCTACAATGAGCAGTTCTTC
CDR3 protein: CASSQRLVSSYNEQFF
clone size: once
D gene: NA
J gene: TRBJ2-1
V gene: TRBV14

CDR3 DNA: TGTGCCAGCAGTTTATTCAGGCGCTGGGGCCCCTACGAGCAGTACTTC
CDR3 protein: CASSLFRRWGPYEQYF
clone size: NA
D gene: NA
J gene: TRBJ2-7
V gene: TRBV27

CDR3 DNA: TGTGCCAGTAGTGAGGATCCCCACACCTACGAGCAGTACTTC
CDR3 protein: CASSEDPHTYEQYF
clone size: once
D gene: NA
J gene: TRBJ2-7
V gene: TRBV19

CDR3 DNA: TGTGCCATCAGTCGGGAGACAGGGAGTAATTCACCCCTCCACTTT
CDR3 protein: CAISRETGSNSPLHF
clone size: NA
D gene: TRBD1
J gene: TRBJ1-6
V gene: TRBV10-3

CDR3 DNA: TGTGCCAGCAGCTTCCCTCCTAACTATGGCTACACCTTC
CDR3 protein: CASSFPPNYGYTF
clone size: once
D gene: NA
J gene: TRBJ1-2
V gene: TRBV7-2

CDR3 DNA: TGTGCCAGTAGCGGGGACTACTACGAGCAGTACTTC
CDR3 protein: CASSGDYYEQYF
clone size: NA
D gene: TRBD2
J gene: TRBJ2-7
V gene: TRBV19

CDR3 DNA: TGTGCCAGCAGCTCCGGGACAGGGGACTTTTACACTGAAGCTTTCTTT
CDR3 protein: CASSSGTGDFYTEAFF
clone size: NA
D gene: TRBD1
J gene: TRBJ1-1
V gene: TRBV6-6

CDR3 DNA: TGTGCCAGCAGTGAAGGGGTAGCGGGGGGGTACGAGCAGTACTTC
CDR3 protein: CASSEGVAGGYEQYF
clone size: few
D gene: TRBD2
J gene: TRBJ2-7
V gene: TRBV2

CDR3 DNA: TGTGCCAGCTCCGCGAGTCTCGGGACTAGCGGGAGGCCCTTGAATCCGAACACCGGGGAGCTGTTTTTT
CDR3 protein: CASSASLGTSGRPLNPNTGELFF
clone size: NA
D gene: TRBD2
J gene: TRBJ2-2
V gene: TRBV18

CDR3 DNA: TGTGCCAGCAGTCGGGACAGCGACGAGCAGTACTTC
CDR3 protein: CASSRDSDEQYF
clone size: NA
D gene: TRBD1
J gene: TRBJ2-7
V gene: TRBV7-9

CDR3 DNA: TGTGCCAGCAGCTTTATGGGAGATGAGCAGTTCTTC
CDR3 protein: CASSFMGDEQFF
clone size: NA
D gene: NA
J gene: TRBJ2-1
V gene: TRBV5-4

CDR3 DNA: TGTGCTAGTGGCCAACTGGACACTGAAGCTTTCTTT
CDR3 protein: CASGQLDTEAFF
clone size: NA
D gene: NA
J gene: TRBJ1-1
V gene: TRBV12-5

CDR3 DNA: TGTGCCAGCAGTTACCAGGTTCCTGGGGGGGCCAACGTCCTGACTTTC
CDR3 protein: CASSYQVPGGANVLTF
clone size: once
D gene: NA
J gene: TRBJ2-6
V gene: TRBV6-5

CDR3 DNA: TGTGCCAGCACTTTATTTGGGGGGAACACCATATATTTT
CDR3 protein: CASTLFGGNTIYF
clone size: few
D gene: NA
J gene: TRBJ1-3
V gene: TRBV28

CDR3 DNA: TGTGCCAGTAGTAGGGACACCAGCTACGAGCAGTACTTC
CDR3 protein: CASSRDTSYEQYF
clone size: once
D gene: NA
J gene: TRBJ2-7
V gene: TRBV19

CDR3 DNA: TGTGCCAGCAGCCCTTTAGGTGGGGCAGGGCAGCTTTACGATACGCAGTATTTT
CDR3 protein: CASSPLGGAGQLYDTQYF
clone size: once
D gene: NA
J gene: TRBJ2-3
V gene: TRBV5-4

CDR3 DNA: TGTGCCATCAGTGAGTCCTACAGGGAAGAGACCCAGTACTTC
CDR3 protein: CAISESYREETQYF
clone size: NA
D gene: NA
J gene: TRBJ2-5
V gene: TRBV10-3

CDR3 DNA: TGTGCCAGCAGCTTTGTGTCCTCTAACTATGGCTACACCTTC
CDR3 protein: CASSFVSSNYGYTF
clone size: NA
D gene: NA
J gene: TRBJ1-2
V gene: TRBV5-4

CDR3 DNA: TGTGCCAGCAAGATAAAATACAGGGGGGTCTTC
CDR3 protein: CASKIKYRGVF
clone size: NA
D gene: TRBD1
J gene: TRBJ2-1
V gene: TRBV6-1

CDR3 DNA: TGTGCCAGCAGAGACAGGGTCGGTGGAAACACCATATATTTT
CDR3 protein: CASRDRVGGNTIYF
clone size: NA
D gene: TRBD1
J gene: TRBJ1-3
V gene: TRBV6-5

CDR3 DNA: TGTGCCAGCAGTTGGCTAGCGGGGCCCAGCTCCTACAATGAGCAGTTCTTC
CDR3 protein: CASSWLAGPSSYNEQFF
clone size: NA
D gene: TRBD2
J gene: TRBJ2-1
V gene: TRBV27

CDR3 DNA: TGTGCCAGCAGTGGCCAGAACTCCTACGAGCAGTACTTC
CDR3 protein: CASSGQNSYEQYF
clone size: NA
D gene: NA
J gene: TRBJ2-7
V gene: TRBV25-1

CDR3 DNA: TGCGCCAGCAGCCCTGAACCCTCGACAAGCCCACAATCCGGCTACACCTTC
CDR3 protein: CASSPEPSTSPQSGYTF
clone size: few
D gene: NA
J gene: TRBJ1-2
V gene: TRBV4-3

CDR3 DNA: TGCAGCGGGTCACGCAGTTCCACTGAAGCTTTCTTT
CDR3 protein: CSGSRSSTEAFF
clone size: few
D gene: NA
J gene: TRBJ1-1
V gene: TRBV29-1

CDR3 DNA: TGTGCCGGATCACAGGGCTCGATGAACGAGCAGTACTTC
CDR3 protein: CAGSQGSMNEQYF
clone size: NA
D gene: NA
J gene: TRBJ2-7
V gene: TRBV7-2

CDR3 DNA: TGTGCCAGCAGCTCCCAACCTAGCGGGCCAGACACAGATACGCAGTATTTT
CDR3 protein: CASSSQPSGPDTDTQYF
clone size: NA
D gene: TRBD2
J gene: TRBJ2-3
V gene: TRBV7-6

CDR3 DNA: TGCGCCAGCAGCTTGGGTGGGCCCACAGATACGCAGTATTTT
CDR3 protein: CASSLGGPTDTQYF
clone size: NA
D gene: NA
J gene: TRBJ2-3
V gene: TRBV5-1

CDR3 DNA: TGTGCCAGCAGGGGACAAGGGAACACTGAAGCTTTCTTT
CDR3 protein: CASRGQGNTEAFF
clone size: NA
D gene: NA
J gene: TRBJ1-1
V gene: TRBV25-1

CDR3 DNA: TGCGCCAGCAGCCGCGGATCCGGGACATCTGCAACTAATGAAAAACTGTTTTTT
CDR3 protein: CASSRGSGTSATNEKLFF
clone size: NA
D gene: NA
J gene: TRBJ1-4
V gene: TRBV4-1

CDR3 DNA: TGTGCCAGCAGCTTAGGGACTAGCGTCATCTACGAGCAGTACTTC
CDR3 protein: CASSLGTSVIYEQYF
clone size: NA
D gene: TRBD2
J gene: TRBJ2-7
V gene: TRBV7-6

CDR3 DNA: TGTGCCAGCAGCCTTGGGGGGCAGGGGGCAATGAAAGATACGCAGTATTTT
CDR3 protein: CASSLGGQGAMKDTQYF
clone size: NA
D gene: TRBD1
J gene: TRBJ2-3
V gene: TRBV5-4